A selection of T cell receptor beta chains follows, all from one sample in a study of regulatory T cells in long-lasting Graves disease. MiXCR, applied by TCRdb to the multiplex PCR reads, yields one record per CDR3 protein. The table records 350,000 to 450,000 distinct CDR3 sequences, 15% of them present only once. The same sample was also studied in work on T cells in Graves' hyperthyroidism and ophthalmopathy.

Here the sequenced sample was peripheral blood mononuclear cells (PBMCs), taken at new diagnosis, from a patient treated with antithyroid drugs. Receptors were obtained from a woman in her forties with Graves disease. CDR3s include the opening cysteine and the closing phenylalanine or tryptophan.

TRBV12-3/TRBV12-4 | CASTHRGKSEKLFF
TRBV6-1 | CASSRFLGSGELFF
TRBV12-3/TRBV12-4 | CASSAVVYEQYF
TRBV9 | CASSVGHRKGGYTF
TRBV19 | CASSNGPEAFF
TRBV6-1 | CASSEVGFGSPLHF
TRBV6-2/TRBV6-3 | CASSDGIQGYQPQHF
TRBV24-1 | CATSDFNGRISEGITDTQYF
TRBV15 | CATSDPGPYNSPLHF
TRBV4-1 | CASSQVLGGQGFRTQYF
TRBV7-9 | CASSSRGGYEQYF
TRBV5-1 | CASSPIAQETQYF
TRBV28 | CASSPRNNQETQYF
TRBV9 | CASSPGGTGGDEQYF
TRBV20-1 | CSATDGTEAQETQYF
TRBV10-3 | CAISESTRGLEEKLFF
TRBV9 | CASSTGERNEQYF
TRBV20-1 | CSASSRGAGDTQYF
TRBV7-9 | CASSSPDSAVETQYF
TRBV7-9 | CASSPGQGEAFF
TRBV12-3/TRBV12-4 | CASSLQGTGGWSSYEQYF
TRBV12-3/TRBV12-4 | CASSPLTRLSYNEQFF
TRBV28 | CASSAPLPGQQYQETQYF
TRBV6-8 | CASTKTRARGNYGYTF
TRBV2 | CASSGGRGVYEQYF
TRBV6-2/TRBV6-3 | CASGGYNEQFF
TRBV27 | CASRTRVAGELFF
TRBV6-2/TRBV6-3 | CASSYSTSGTREQFF
TRBV20-1 | CSAIAGVEYEQYF
TRBV7-9 | CASSQWSTNEKLFF
TRBV7-9 | CASSQSDRAAFF
TRBV20-1 | CSARDLNAGYYNEQFF
TRBV7-2 | CASSRDLGLGQETQYF
TRBV20-1 | CSALGKGSDTQYF
TRBV5-1 | CASSETVLTRGYTF
TRBV7-9 | CASSVGLLDEQYF
TRBV9 | CASSPPQGTSGRNEQFF
TRBV5-6 | CASSLALLAEVADTQYF
TRBV10-3 | CAISGTGRNEKLFF
TRBV28 | CASTNRQPQHF
TRBV12-3/TRBV12-4 | CASSTAALPDTQYF
TRBV20-1 | CSARVTDRIGTEAFF
TRBV20-1 | CSARGPRVWHSTDTQYF
TRBV11-2 | CASSLGPGRDYSPLHF
TRBV7-9 | CASSLWKDTQYF
TRBV12-3/TRBV12-4 | CASSLGGANTEAFF
TRBV7-9 | CASSNPVGTGAFF
TRBV4-1 | CASSQQSTNEKLFF
TRBV7-2 | CASSLARLRQNEQFF
TRBV2 | CASRGGRGEQFF
TRBV11-2 | CASSLGRGQGSNEQYF
TRBV3-1 | CASSQVVGGQNTEAFF
TRBV6-2/TRBV6-3 | CASSFPPGQGRSGANVLTF
TRBV15 | CATSRTDAVDGYTF
TRBV6-2/TRBV6-3 | CASSLGQGCEQYF
TRBV28 | CASSSGAGAYEQYF
TRBV2 | CASSDEGLAKNIQYF
TRBV12-5 | CASGLPEQGAGDEQFF
TRBV7-8 | CASSLPPVGLAGGSGANVLTF